The 23 T cell receptor beta chains in this list originate from one sample, sequenced in a study of OX40 agonist ivuxolimab in advanced cancers. Assay: immunoSEQ multiplex PCR; the TCRdb copy retains only in-frame clones and omits some. The top ten hold about 8.5% of the sample, which has about 86,000 clones, roughly nine tenths seen once. The sample in question was CD4+ or CD8+ T cells sorted from blood, obtained in a trial of the OX40 agonist ivuxolimab. The receptors shown here come from an adult with an advanced solid tumor such as melanoma, head and neck, liver or kidney cancer.

The chain employs TRBV13 and TRBJ2-6; TRBD1 agrees at 7 bases. Germline-derived CDR1 and CDR2 are PRHDT and FYEKMQ (reference sequence). The CDR3 sequence is 17 residues long. V dropped 3 bases and J dropped 0; count of bases not matched to a gene: 5. The CDR3 loop reads CASSFGQDLSGANVLTF. The CDR3 DNA reads as TGTGCCAGCAGCTTTGGACAGGACCTCTCTGGGGCCAACGTCCTGACTTTC.

The chain has TRBV7-8 and TRBJ2-7, with a possible D match to TRBD1 (6 bases). Germline loops: CDR1 SGHVS, CDR2 FQNEAQ. V was trimmed by 0 bases and J by 6 bases, leaving 9 bases between them. This CDR3 has 13 amino acids. CDR3 loop: CASSLAGASEQYF. The CDR3 nucleotides are TGTGCCAGCAGCTTAGCGGGGGCGAGCGAGCAGTACTTC. The full variable domain, its missing parts supplied by reference TRBV7-8 and TRBJ2-7, is GAGVSQSPRYKVAKRGQDVALRCDPISGHVSLFWYQQALGQGPEFLTYFQNEAQLDKSGLPSDRFFAERPEGSVSTLKIQRTQQEDSAVYLCASSLAGASEQYFGPGTRLTVT.

The V gene is TRBV5-6, the J gene TRBJ1-5; D not resolved. This CDR3 comprises 15 residues. Germline values: CDR1 SGHDT, CDR2 YYEEEE. V was trimmed by 0 bases and J by 0 bases, leaving 7 bases between them. CDR3 sequence: CASSLASDSNQPQHF. The CDR3 DNA reads TGTGCCAGCAGCTTGGCCTCAGATAGCAATCAGCCCCAGCATTTT.

The genes are TRBV27 and TRBJ1-4; D not resolved. V was shortened by 5 bases and J by 0 bases, with 10 bases between the two germline ends. This CDR3 has 15 residues. In germline, CDR1 is MNHEY, CDR2 SMNVEV (reference sequence). The CDR3 DNA sequence: TGTGCCAGCAGTCCCCGCGCAGCAACTAATGAAAAACTGTTTTTT. Its protein product is CASSPRAATNEKLFF.

V gene TRBV7-8 combines with J gene TRBJ1-2, with 9 bases that match TRBD1. The CDR3 runs 14 residues. Germline V lookup: CDR1 SGHVS, CDR2 FQNEAQ. J lost 13 bases, V lost 6 bases, and 15 bases had no gene match. The CDR3 reads CASRHPGTGNDCTF. The CDR3 DNA is TGTGCCAGCAGACATCCCGGGACAGGGAATGACTGCACCTTC.

The CDR3 DNA sequence: TGTGCCATCAGTGATAGAGCGGGAGGGAGCTCCTACAATGAGCAGTTCTTC. This gives the protein CAISDRAGGSSYNEQFF. V gene TRBV10-3 combines with J gene TRBJ2-1, with TRBD2 matching over 10 bases. From germline, CDR1 is ENHRY and CDR2 SYGVKD. This CDR3 has 17 amino acids. With V trimmed by 3 bases and J by 0 bases, 5 bases remained unmatched.

This clone was observed once. The chain joins TRBV18 to TRBJ2-3; possible D gene TRBD2, 6 bases. The CDR3 sequence is 14 residues long. V was cut by 3 bases and J by 0 bases, with 7 bases left in between. Germline V gene lookup returns CDR1 KGHSH and CDR2 LQKENI. This chain's CDR3 is CASSPGRSTDTQYF. The CDR3 DNA sequence: TGTGCCAGCTCACCGGGGAGGAGCACAGATACGCAGTATTTT.

The chain recombines TRBV11-2 with TRBJ2-1; 13 nucleotides align to TRBD2. With 2 bases clipped from V and 10 bases from J, the junction kept 14 bases outside the gene matches. From germline, CDR1 is SGHAT and CDR2 FQNNGV. There are 18 residues in the CDR3. The CDR3 bases are TGTGCCAGCAGCTTATCCCGGACTAGCGGGAGACCCCGGGGGGAGCAGTTCTTC. It codes for CASSLSRTSGRPRGEQFF.

This clone showed up just once. The V gene is TRBV7-8, the J gene TRBJ2-1, with 13 bases fitting TRBD2. Germline CDR1 and CDR2: SGHVS and FQNEAQ. With V trimmed by 3 bases and J by 4 bases, 3 bases remained unmatched. This CDR3 region has 16 residues. The CDR3 DNA reads TGTGCCAGCAGCTTCCGACTAGCGGGAGGATACAATGAGCAGTTCTTC. Its protein product is CASSFRLAGGYNEQFF.

This clone appeared once. This chain connects TRBV10-2 to TRBJ2-1; D not certain. There are 15 residues in the CDR3. Trimming pared 6 bases from V and 0 bases from J, leaving 12 bases between. Germline CDR1 and CDR2: WSHSY and SAAADI. CDR3 region: CASRLKAPSYNEQFF. As DNA, the CDR3 is TGCGCCAGCAGGCTTAAGGCCCCCTCCTACAATGAGCAGTTCTTC.

This chain uses TRBV5-1 with TRBJ1-1; no clear D gene. The CDR3 totals 15 residues. Germline V lookup: CDR1 SGHRS, CDR2 YFSETQ. V lost 4 bases and J 1 base, leaving 14 bases between the germline ends. DNA of the CDR3: TGCGCCAGCAGCCCCTTGGGAGGGCCGAACACTGAAGCTTTCTTT. Amino acids: CASSPLGGPNTEAFF.

This clone was observed once. The CDR3 protein is CASSPTRGVGGETQYF. For the CDR3, the DNA is TGTGCCAGCAGTCCCACCCGTGGAGTGGGAGGAGAGACCCAGTACTTC. V usage is TRBV27 and J usage is TRBJ2-5; weak D call: TRBD2 (6 bases). Germline lookup yields CDR1 MNHEY and CDR2 SMNVEV (reference sequence). V lost 5 bases and J 4 bases, leaving 20 bases between the germline ends. The CDR3 runs 16 residues.

Regarding this clone: Other DNA sequences within the sample encode an identical CDR3. The J gene is TRBJ2-7, the V gene TRBV27; D is unresolved. The CDR3 is 12 amino acids. Trimming cost V 6 bases and J 0 bases, with 6 bases left between them. Germline V gives CDR1 MNHEY, CDR2 SMNVEV (reference sequence). The CDR3 sequence: CASRGGSYEQYF. Written as DNA, the CDR3 is TGTGCCAGCAGAGGCGGCTCCTACGAGCAGTACTTC.

The rearrangement uses TRBV15 and TRBJ2-6; no clear D gene. This CDR3 region has 15 residues. With 1 base removed from V and 3 bases from J, the gap between germline ends came to 7 bases. CDR1 LNHNV and CDR2 YYDKDF come from the germline V gene (reference sequence). For the CDR3, the DNA is TGTGCCACCAGCAGAGCTGACGTTGGGGCCAACGTCCTGACTTTC. Translation gives CATSRADVGANVLTF.

The genes are TRBV5-5 and TRBJ1-1, with a possible D match to TRBD1 (5 bases). The ends were cut back, 4 bases at V and 6 bases at J, with 22 bases in the middle. CDR1 SGHKS and CDR2 YYEKEE come from the germline V gene (reference sequence). This CDR3 contains 16 residues. The DNA for the CDR3 is TGTGCCAGCAGCGGCGGGCAACTAAGACAGAGTTCTGAAGCTTTCTTT. This gives the protein CASSGGQLRQSSEAFF. Using reference TRBV5-5 and TRBJ1-1 for the parts outside the CDR3, the full variable domain is DAGVTQSPTHLIKTRGQQVTLRCSPISGHKSVSWYQQVLGQGPQFIFQYYEKEERGRGNFPDRFSARQFPNYSSELNVNALLLGDSALYLCASSGGQLRQSSEAFFGQGTRLTVV.

This chain uses TRBV27 with TRBJ1-1; D not resolved. CDR1 is MNHEY, CDR2 SMNVEV, per germline (reference sequence). The V gene lost 5 bases and the J gene lost 1 base, with 8 bases spanning the gap. The CDR3 is 13 amino acids. For the CDR3, the DNA is TGTGCCAGCAGTCTTCAGACGAACACTGAAGCTTTCTTT. Its protein product is CASSLQTNTEAFF.

J is TRBJ1-1 and V is TRBV5-1; 7 bases are a match to TRBD1. The germline V gene encodes CDR1 SGHRS and CDR2 YFSETQ. This CDR3 contains 14 residues. V trimming: 1 base; J trimming: 4 bases; junction bases outside the gene matches: 4. The CDR3 reads CASSLRQGVTEAFF. The CDR3, as DNA: TGCGCCAGCAGCTTGAGACAGGGAGTCACTGAAGCTTTCTTT.

This clone was picked up one time. The gene calls are TRBV5-6 and TRBJ1-2; unclear D gene. V lost 0 bases and J 3 bases, leaving 9 bases between the germline ends. This CDR3 spans 14 amino acids. Germline CDR1 reads SGHDT; CDR2 reads YYEEEE. CDR3 sequence: CASSLGARDYGYTF. The CDR3 DNA is TGTGCCAGCAGCTTGGGGGCACGGGACTATGGCTACACCTTC.

V is TRBV6-1 and J is TRBJ1-5; D possibly corresponds to TRBD1 (6 bases). Germline CDR1 reads MNHNS; CDR2 reads SASEGT. CDR3 length: 16 amino acids. With 4 bases removed from V and 0 bases from J, the gap between germline ends came to 13 bases. This CDR3 reads CASSVIGQISNQPQHF. DNA for the CDR3: TGTGCCAGCAGTGTAATCGGACAGATTAGCAATCAGCCCCAGCATTTT.

V is TRBV6-1 and J is TRBJ2-3, with TRBD2 as a possible D gene (5 bases). Germline CDR1 MNHNS, CDR2 SASEGT. Deletions cut 7 bases from V and 3 bases from J, with 11 bases between. The CDR3 runs 13 residues. The CDR3 DNA reads as TGTGCCAGCACGAGGGAGAGGACAGATACGCAGTATTTT. It encodes CASTRERTDTQYF.

This sequence joins TRBV18 and TRBJ1-1, with TRBD1 matching over 9 bases. Per the germline V gene, CDR1 is KGHSH and CDR2 is LQKENI. With V trimmed by 6 bases and J by 3 bases, 14 bases remained unmatched. CDR3 length: 17 residues. The CDR3 reads CASSSAGTGLGDTEAFF. The CDR3 coding sequence is TGTGCCAGCTCTTCCGCCGGGACAGGGCTGGGAGACACTGAAGCTTTCTTT.

The V call is TRBV10-3, the J call TRBJ1-3; no definite D call. Trimming removed 0 bases at V and 0 bases at J, with 3 bases between. There are 14 residues in the CDR3. Germline values: CDR1 ENHRY, CDR2 SYGVKD. CDR3 sequence: CAISESGSGNTIYF. The CDR3 DNA reads as TGTGCCATCAGTGAGTCGGGCTCTGGAAACACCATATATTTT.

The chain carries TRBV7-3 and TRBJ2-2, with 13 bases aligning to TRBD2. The CDR3 is made up of 15 amino acids. Losses at the gene ends were 5 bases for V and 7 bases for J; bases not matched to a gene: 4. Germline V gene data show CDR1 as SGHTA and CDR2 as FQGTGA. CDR3: CASSPGLAGHGELFF. The CDR3 DNA reads TGTGCCAGCAGCCCGGGACTAGCGGGACACGGGGAGCTGTTTTTT.